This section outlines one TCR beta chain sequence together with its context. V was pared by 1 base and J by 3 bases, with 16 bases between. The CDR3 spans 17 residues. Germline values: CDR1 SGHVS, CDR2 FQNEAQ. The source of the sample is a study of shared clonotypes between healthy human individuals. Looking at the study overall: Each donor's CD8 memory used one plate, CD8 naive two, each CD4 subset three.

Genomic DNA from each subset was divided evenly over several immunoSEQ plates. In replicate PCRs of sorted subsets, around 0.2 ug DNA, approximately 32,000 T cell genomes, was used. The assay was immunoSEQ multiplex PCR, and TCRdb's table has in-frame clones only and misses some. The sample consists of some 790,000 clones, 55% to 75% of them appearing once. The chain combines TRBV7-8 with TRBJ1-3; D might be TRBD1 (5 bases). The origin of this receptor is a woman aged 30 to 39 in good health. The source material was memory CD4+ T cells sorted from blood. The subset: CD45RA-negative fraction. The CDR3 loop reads CASSLVDRQDFGNTIYF. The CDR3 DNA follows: TGTGCCAGCAGCTTAGTTGACAGACAAGACTTTGGAAACACCATATATTTT.